The rows below give T cell receptor beta chains drawn from one sample of a study of Graves' ophthalmopathy and Graves' hyperthyroidism. TCRdb re-analysed the multiplex PCR reads in MiXCR, keeping a single row per CDR3 protein. The sample records around 670,000 distinct CDR3 sequences, around 40% being singletons. Sequencing was done on a sample of peripheral blood. Every receptor here comes from an adult man with Graves' ophthalmopathy. The CDR3 runs from the conserved cysteine through the conserved F or W. A D gene is named only where the DNA matches it firmly. Only part of the rows carry a size: once, few, many, or a class if the clone is expanded.

few	TRBD1	TRBV4-1	17	TRBJ2-5	TGCGCCAGCAGCCAAGATTCCGGGACAGGGTCACAAGAGACCCAGTACTTC	CASSQDSGTGSQETQYF
NA	NA	TRBV24-1	13	TRBJ2-3	TGTGCCACCGGGAGTCGGGGCACAGATACGCAGTATTTT	CATGSRGTDTQYF
NA	TRBD2	TRBV6-5	13	TRBJ2-5	TGTGCCAGTGGAGCGGGGGTCCGGGAGACCCAGTACTTC	CASGAGVRETQYF
few	NA	TRBV20-1	14	TRBJ1-1	TGCAGTGCTTATGTCGGGGACGGACACACTGAAGCTTTCTTT	CSAYVGDGHTEAFF
NA	TRBD2	TRBV5-1	16	TRBJ2-2	TGCGCCAGCAGCTTGTTTGCGGGAGGGAACACCGGGGAGCTGTTTTTT	CASSLFAGGNTGELFF
NA	NA	TRBV20-1	18	TRBJ1-6	TGCAGTGTATTGGGGGACCGGACTCTGGGTTACGGTGTCTCACCCCTCCACTTT	CSVLGDRTLGYGVSPLHF
many	NA	TRBV7-8	15	TRBJ1-5	TGTGCCAGCAGCTTAGCGGTGGGCACCTTCCGGCCCCAGCATTTT	CASSLAVGTFRPQHF
few	TRBD2	TRBV6-5	16	TRBJ2-5	TGTGCCAGCAGTACCCCCGATAGCGGGGGGATGGAGACCCAGTACTTC	CASSTPDSGGMETQYF
many	TRBD2	TRBV7-2	15	TRBJ2-7	TGTGCCAGCAGCTCACGGCTAGCGGGGGCCTACGAGCAGTACTTC	CASSSRLAGAYEQYF
NA	TRBD1	TRBV2	13	TRBJ2-7	TGTGCCAGCAGATCCGGACAGGGGTACGAGCAGTACTTC	CASRSGQGYEQYF
NA	NA	TRBV25-1	16	TRBJ1-1	TGTGCCAGCAGTTACTCGGGGGGTAACGAGAACACTGAAGCTTTCTTT	CASSYSGGNENTEAFF
NA	TRBD2	TRBV29-1	16	TRBJ2-1	TGCAGCGTGAAGGGCTTGAGCGGGAGGGATTACAATGAGCAGTTCTTC	CSVKGLSGRDYNEQFF
many	NA	TRBV7-9	15	TRBJ2-7	TGTGCCAGCAGCCCGATGGCAGGTGCCTCCTACGAGCAGTACTTC	CASSPMAGASYEQYF
NA	TRBD2	TRBV20-1	16	TRBJ2-2	TGCAGTGCTAGGACTAGCGGGGGGGCGAACACCGGGGAGCTGTTTTTT	CSARTSGGANTGELFF
NA	TRBD1	TRBV15	15	TRBJ1-2	TGTGCCACCAGCAGCTCGGACAGGGGGCTGAATGGCTACACCTTC	CATSSSDRGLNGYTF
NA	TRBD1	TRBV7-8	18	TRBJ2-7	TGTGCCAGCAGCTTAGTGGGGACAGGGGGTTTCTCAGTCTACGAGCAGCACTTC	CASSLVGTGGFSVYEQHF
NA	NA	TRBV10-3	15	TRBJ1-2	TGTGCCATCAGTGAGACGGGGGCGTCGAAATATGGCTACACCTTC	CAISETGASKYGYTF
NA	NA	TRBV10-2	17	TRBJ1-5	TGCGCCAGCAGTGATCCTTTGGTAGCGGATAGCAATCAGCCCCAGCATTTT	CASSDPLVADSNQPQHF
many	NA	TRBV6-2/TRBV6-3	14	TRBJ2-7	TGTGCCAGCAGTTCCCGGACAGCCACCTACGAGCAGTACTTC	CASSSRTATYEQYF
many	NA	TRBV9	14	TRBJ2-5	TGTGCCAGCAGCGTAGGGCAGACCAAAGAGACCCAGTACTTC	CASSVGQTKETQYF
many	TRBD1	TRBV7-9	16	TRBJ2-5	TGTGCCAGCAGCAAAAGGGACAGGGCGAGGGAAGAGACCCAGTACTTC	CASSKRDRAREETQYF
many	TRBD1	TRBV2	16	TRBJ1-5	TGTGCCAGCAGTGCCGCCCCCGGACAGGGCAATCAGCCCCAGCATTTT	CASSAAPGQGNQPQHF
NA	NA	TRBV10-3	15	TRBJ1-6	TGTGCCATCAGTGGGACGCCGGTCGATAATTCACCCCTCCACTTT	CAISGTPVDNSPLHF
NA	NA	TRBV7-8	15	TRBJ1-1	TGTGCCAGCAGCTTAGGGTCAAGTGATAACACTGAAGCTGTCTTT	CASSLGSSDNTEAVF
NA	NA	TRBV7-7	13	TRBJ2-5	TGTGCCAGCAGTGAACGATGCCAAGAGACCCAGTACTTC	CASSERCQETQYF
NA	NA	TRBV19	12	TRBJ1-2	TGTGCCTGGAGTCCCATGACCTATGGCTACACCTTC	CAWSPMTYGYTF
NA	NA	TRBV28	17	TRBJ1-6	TGTGCCAGCAGTTTACCTCATAAAACAGGGCCGGTCTCAGCCCTCCACTTT	CASSLPHKTGPVSALHF